The present entry profiles one T cell receptor beta chain with its context. What it binds is not known. The data belong to a study of T cell responses to AZD1222 COVID-19 vaccine. For the study at large: Analyses pooled second doses at about 4 or about 12 weeks.

Whole-study results and caveats: Repertoire collection took place solely once the T cell response had peaked. Within unmutated variant regions lay the reported targets of nearly half of spike-specific TCRs. There were mostly white British donors and more females than males, and clonal diversity was possibly underestimated.

Germline CDR1 is KGHSH and CDR2 is LQKENI. There are 13 residues in the CDR3. Trimming shortened V by 3 bases and J by 5 bases, and 10 bases separated the two germline ends. Libraries were prepared by immunoSEQ multiplex PCR; TCRdb keeps only in-frame clonotypes and omits some of them. The table includes 89,000 or so clones, roughly 85% detected once. The sequences come from peripheral blood, collected on day 0 of AZD1222 vaccination. The source is an adult in good health. The V and J genes are TRBV18 and TRBJ2-5; D remains unclear. The CDR3 spells CASSPRATETQYF. The CDR3, as DNA: TGTGCCAGCTCACCCCGAGCCACCGAGACCCAGTACTTC.